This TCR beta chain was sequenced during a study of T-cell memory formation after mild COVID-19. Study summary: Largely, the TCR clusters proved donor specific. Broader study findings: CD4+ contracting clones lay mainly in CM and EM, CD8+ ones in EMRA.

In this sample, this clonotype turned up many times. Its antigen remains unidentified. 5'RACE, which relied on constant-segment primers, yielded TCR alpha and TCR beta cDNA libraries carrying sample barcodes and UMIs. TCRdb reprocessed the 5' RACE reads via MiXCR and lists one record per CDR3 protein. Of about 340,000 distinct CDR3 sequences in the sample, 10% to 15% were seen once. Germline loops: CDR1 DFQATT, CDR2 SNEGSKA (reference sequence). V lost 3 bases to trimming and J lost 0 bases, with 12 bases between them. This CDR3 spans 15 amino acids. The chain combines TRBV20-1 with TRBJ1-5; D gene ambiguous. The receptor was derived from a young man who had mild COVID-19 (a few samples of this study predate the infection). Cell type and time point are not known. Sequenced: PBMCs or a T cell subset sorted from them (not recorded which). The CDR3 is CSASEASVSNQPQHF. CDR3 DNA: TGCAGTGCTAGTGAGGCTTCAGTTAGCAATCAGCCCCAGCATTTT.